This T cell receptor beta chain appears in the sequencing data of a study of blood T cell repertoires in COVID-19. Study at large: PBMCs, B-cell-depleted T cells, or T cells were the source of the cDNA or gDNA that made up the material.

The protocol was immunoSEQ multiplex PCR, while the TCRdb copy is restricted to in-frame clones and leaves out a portion. In the table there are around 300,000 clones, around 89% of which are singletons. Between the trimmed V and J ends, which lost 4 bases and 7 bases, there was a span of 21 bases. Germline CDR1 reads SGHDT; CDR2 reads YYEEEE. The CDR3 spans 16 residues. This TCR derives from a woman in her forties or fifties who had recovered from COVID-19. Sequenced material: PBMCs or T cells enriched from blood (not recorded which). This sequence joins TRBV5-6 and TRBJ2-1, with D possibly matching TRBD1 (9 bases). CDR3 in amino acids: CASSAGGQGHWNEQFF. CDR3 bases: TGTGCCAGCAGCGCGGGGGGACAGGGACATTGGAATGAGCAGTTCTTC. The entire variable domain, with the rest obtained from reference TRBV5-6 and TRBJ2-1, is as follows: DAGVTQSPTHLIKTRGQQVTLRCSPKSGHDTVSWYQQALGQGPQFIFQYYEEEERQRGNFPDRFSGHQFPNYSSELNVNALLLGDSALYLCASSAGGQGHWNEQFFGPGTRLTVL.